This section outlines one T cell receptor beta chain sequence together with its context. Per the original methods: Estimation of nucleated cell counts was performed using reference gene primer amplification. Here immunoSEQ multiplex PCR was the method, and the copy in TCRdb shows in-frame clones only, minus some. V and J calls and clone size are those listed in that table; D and trimming were worked out from the DNA. Of fewer than 300,000 clones in the sample, approximately 91% are singletons; the top ten hold 2% to 2.5%. The sample is drawn from a study of blood T cell repertoires in COVID-19. Across the study: Samples representing acute and convalescent COVID-19 were sourced from the United States, Italy and Spain. From T cells, B-cell-depleted T cells, or PBMCs came the material, which was cDNA or gDNA.

During active infection, Seattle patients enrolled and were then monitored through disease. V was shortened by 0 bases and J by 5 bases, with 5 bases between the two germline ends. The CDR3 consists of 13 residues. CDR1 is SGDLS, CDR2 YYNGEE, per germline. This TCR was sampled from a woman aged 25 to 39 with COVID-19, enrolled during active disease. V gene TRBV9 combines with J gene TRBJ2-2; D call uncertain. Sequencing was performed on peripheral blood. As DNA, the CDR3 is TGTGCCAGCAGCGTAGATACAACCGGGGAGCTGTTTTTT. It yields the protein CASSVDTTGELFF.